The present T cell receptor (beta chain) was sequenced within a study of early T cells in non-severe SARS-CoV-2 infection. About the research overall: Bulk RNA from unsorted whole blood was sequenced; chains were unpaired. Study-level results: Anti-spike CD8 responses were favored in VDJdb matching, and private and CD4 specificities were missed.

This clonotype showed up just a few times. The target antigen is unknown. Attachment of unique molecular identifiers to individual cDNA molecules was performed. TCRdb independently ran MiXCR on the 5' RACE reads; one entry per CDR3 protein. The repertoire includes about 48,000 distinct CDR3 sequences, approximately 5.6% of them detected once, and around 4.4% sits in the top ten. The V and J ends lost 0 bases and 4 bases respectively, with 10 bases between them. The CDR3 consists of 14 residues. CDR1 LNHNV and CDR2 YYDKDF come from the germline V gene (reference sequence). The clonotype comes from an adult who was a healthcare worker with PCR-confirmed SARS-CoV-2 infection or an uninfected control (not recorded which). Input material: whole blood. The chain employs TRBV15 and TRBJ2-7; D is uncertain. CDR3 sequence: CATSRDPRSYEQYF. The CDR3, as DNA: TGTGCCACCAGCAGAGATCCCCGGTCTTACGAGCAGTACTTC.